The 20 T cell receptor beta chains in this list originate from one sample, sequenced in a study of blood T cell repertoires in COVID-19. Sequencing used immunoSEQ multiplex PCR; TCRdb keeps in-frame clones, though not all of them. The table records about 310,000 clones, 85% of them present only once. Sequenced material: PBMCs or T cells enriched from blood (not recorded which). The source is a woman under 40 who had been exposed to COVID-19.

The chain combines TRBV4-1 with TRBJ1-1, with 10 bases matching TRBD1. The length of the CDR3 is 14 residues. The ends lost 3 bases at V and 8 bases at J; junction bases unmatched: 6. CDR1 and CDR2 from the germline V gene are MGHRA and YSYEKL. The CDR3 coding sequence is TGCGCCAGCAGCCAGGGGGACAGGGGTTGGGAAGCTTTCTTT. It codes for CASSQGDRGWEAFF.

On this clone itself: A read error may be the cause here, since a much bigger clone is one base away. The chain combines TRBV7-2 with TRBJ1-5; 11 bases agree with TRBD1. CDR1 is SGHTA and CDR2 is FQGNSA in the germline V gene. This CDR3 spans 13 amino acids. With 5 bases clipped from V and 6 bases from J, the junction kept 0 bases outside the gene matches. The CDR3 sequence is CASSGTGGQPQHF. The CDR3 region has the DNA TGTGCCAGCAGCGGGACAGGGGGTCAGCCCCAGCATTTT.

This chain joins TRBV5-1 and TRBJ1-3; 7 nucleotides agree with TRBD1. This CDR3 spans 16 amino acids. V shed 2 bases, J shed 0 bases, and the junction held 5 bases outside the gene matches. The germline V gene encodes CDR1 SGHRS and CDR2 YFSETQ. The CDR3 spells CASSFRQGLSGNTIYF. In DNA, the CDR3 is TGCGCCAGCAGCTTCCGACAGGGTCTCTCTGGAAACACCATATATTTT.

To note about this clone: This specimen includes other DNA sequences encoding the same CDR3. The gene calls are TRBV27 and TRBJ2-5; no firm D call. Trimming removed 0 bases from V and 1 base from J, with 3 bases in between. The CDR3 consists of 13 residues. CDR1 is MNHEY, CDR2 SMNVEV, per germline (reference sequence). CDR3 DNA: TGTGCCAGCAGTTTATCTCTCCAAGAGACCCAGTACTTC. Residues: CASSLSLQETQYF.

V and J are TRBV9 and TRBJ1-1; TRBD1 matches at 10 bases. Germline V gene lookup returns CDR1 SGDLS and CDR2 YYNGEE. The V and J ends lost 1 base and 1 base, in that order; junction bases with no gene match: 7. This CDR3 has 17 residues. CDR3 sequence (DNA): TGTGCCAGCAGCGTAACCCCGGACAGGGGGAGGAACACTGAAGCTTTCTTT. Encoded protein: CASSVTPDRGRNTEAFF.

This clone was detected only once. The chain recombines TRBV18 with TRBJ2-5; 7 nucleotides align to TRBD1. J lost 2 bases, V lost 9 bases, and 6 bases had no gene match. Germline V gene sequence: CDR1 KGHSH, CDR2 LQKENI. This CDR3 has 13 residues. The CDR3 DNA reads TGTGCCAGACCACAGGGGTGGCAAGAGACCCAGTACTTC. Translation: CARPQGWQETQYF. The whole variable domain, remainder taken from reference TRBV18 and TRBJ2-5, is NAGVMQNPRHLVRRRGQEARLRCSPMKGHSHVYWYRQLPEEGLKFMVYLQKENIIDESGMPKERFSAEFPKEGPSILRIQQVVRGDSAAYFCARPQGWQETQYFGPGTRLLVL.

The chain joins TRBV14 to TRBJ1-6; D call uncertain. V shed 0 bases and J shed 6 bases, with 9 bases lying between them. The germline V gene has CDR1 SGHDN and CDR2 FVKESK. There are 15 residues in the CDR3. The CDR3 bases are TGTGCCAGCAGCCAAGAGTCAGTTTTTAATTCACCCCTCCACTTT. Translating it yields CASSQESVFNSPLHF.

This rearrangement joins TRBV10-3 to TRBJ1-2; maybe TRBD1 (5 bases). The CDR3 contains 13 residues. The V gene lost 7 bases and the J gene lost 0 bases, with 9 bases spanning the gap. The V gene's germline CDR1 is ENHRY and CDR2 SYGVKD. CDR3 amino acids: CAIMTASNYGYTF. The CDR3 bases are TGTGCCATCATGACAGCTTCTAACTATGGCTACACCTTC.

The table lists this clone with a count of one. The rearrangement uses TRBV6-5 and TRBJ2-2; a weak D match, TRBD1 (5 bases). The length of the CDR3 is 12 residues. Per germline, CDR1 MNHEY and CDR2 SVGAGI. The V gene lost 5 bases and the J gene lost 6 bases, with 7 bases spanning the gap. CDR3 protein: CASSKQAGELFF. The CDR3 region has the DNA TGTGCCAGCAGTAAACAGGCCGGGGAGCTGTTTTTT.

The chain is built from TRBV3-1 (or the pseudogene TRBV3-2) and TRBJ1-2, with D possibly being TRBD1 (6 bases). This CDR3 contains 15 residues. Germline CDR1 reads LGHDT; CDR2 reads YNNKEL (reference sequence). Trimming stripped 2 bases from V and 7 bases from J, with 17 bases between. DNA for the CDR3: TGTGCCAGCAGCCAAAGCCGGGGAAGAGGGGGTGGCTACACCTTC. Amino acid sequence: CASSQSRGRGGGYTF.

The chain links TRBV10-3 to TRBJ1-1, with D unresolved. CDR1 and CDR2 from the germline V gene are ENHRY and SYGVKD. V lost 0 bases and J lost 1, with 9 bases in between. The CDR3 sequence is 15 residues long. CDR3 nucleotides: TGTGCCATCAGTGAGTCGGGCCCCCCGAACACTGAAGCTTTCTTT. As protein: CAISESGPPNTEAFF.

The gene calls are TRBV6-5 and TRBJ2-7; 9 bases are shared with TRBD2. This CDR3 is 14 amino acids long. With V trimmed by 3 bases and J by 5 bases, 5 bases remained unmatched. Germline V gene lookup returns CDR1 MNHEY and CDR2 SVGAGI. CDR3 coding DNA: TGTGCCAGCAGTTATAGCGGGAGACGCAACGAGCAGTACTTC. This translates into CASSYSGRRNEQYF.

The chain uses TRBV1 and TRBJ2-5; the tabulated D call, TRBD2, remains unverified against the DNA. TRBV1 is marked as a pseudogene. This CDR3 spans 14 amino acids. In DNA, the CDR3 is TGCACCAGCAGAAGCCGGGGACTCAAAGAGACCCAGTACTTC. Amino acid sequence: CTSRSRGLKETQYF.

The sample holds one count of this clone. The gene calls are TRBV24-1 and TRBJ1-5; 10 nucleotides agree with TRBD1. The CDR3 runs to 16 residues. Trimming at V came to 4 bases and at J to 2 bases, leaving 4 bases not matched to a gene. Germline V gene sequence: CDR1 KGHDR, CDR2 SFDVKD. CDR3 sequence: CATSEPGTGGNQPQHF. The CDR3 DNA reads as TGTGCCACCAGTGAACCCGGGACAGGGGGCAATCAGCCCCAGCATTTT.

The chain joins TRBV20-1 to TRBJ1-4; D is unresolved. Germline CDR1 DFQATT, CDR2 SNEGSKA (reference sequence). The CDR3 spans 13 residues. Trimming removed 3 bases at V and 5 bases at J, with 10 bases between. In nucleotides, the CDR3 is TGCAGTGCTAGTCCCTCGGGGAATGAAAAACTGTTTTTT. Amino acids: CSASPSGNEKLFF.

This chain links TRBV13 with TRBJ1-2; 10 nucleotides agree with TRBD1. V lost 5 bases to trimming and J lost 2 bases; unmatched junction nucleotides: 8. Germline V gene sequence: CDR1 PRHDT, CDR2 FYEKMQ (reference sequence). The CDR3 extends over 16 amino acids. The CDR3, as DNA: TGTGCCAGCAGCCCCACGGGACAGGGGATCAACTATGGCTACACCTTC. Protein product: CASSPTGQGINYGYTF. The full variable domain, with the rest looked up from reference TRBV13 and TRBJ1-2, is AAGVIQSPRHLIKEKRETATLKCYPIPRHDTVYWYQQGPGQDPQFLISFYEKMQSDKGSIPDRFSAQQFSDYHSELNMSSLELGDSALYFCASSPTGQGINYGYTFGSGTRLTVV.

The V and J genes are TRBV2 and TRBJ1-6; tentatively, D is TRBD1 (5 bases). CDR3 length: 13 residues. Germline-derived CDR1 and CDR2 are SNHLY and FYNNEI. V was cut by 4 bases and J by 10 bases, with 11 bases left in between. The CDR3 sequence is CASSAARGSPLHF. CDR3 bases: TGTGCCAGCAGTGCGGCTAGGGGCTCACCCCTCCACTTT.

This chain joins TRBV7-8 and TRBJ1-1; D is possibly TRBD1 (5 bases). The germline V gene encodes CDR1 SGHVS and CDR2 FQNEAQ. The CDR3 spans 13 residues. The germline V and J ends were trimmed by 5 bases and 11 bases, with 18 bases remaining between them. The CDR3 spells CASSLWDGGGAFF. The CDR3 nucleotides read TGTGCCAGCAGCCTCTGGGACGGCGGAGGGGCTTTCTTT.

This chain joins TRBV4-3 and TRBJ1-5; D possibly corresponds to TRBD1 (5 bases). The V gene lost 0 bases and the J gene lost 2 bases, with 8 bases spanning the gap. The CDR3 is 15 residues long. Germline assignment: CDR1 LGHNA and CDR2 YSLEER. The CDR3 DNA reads TGCGCCAGCAGCCAAGATCTGACAGGCAATCAGCCCCAGCATTTT. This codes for CASSQDLTGNQPQHF.

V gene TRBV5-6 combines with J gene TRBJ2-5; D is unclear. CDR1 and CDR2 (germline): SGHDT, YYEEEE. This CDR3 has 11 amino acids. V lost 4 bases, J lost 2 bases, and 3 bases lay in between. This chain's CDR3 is CASSVQETQYF. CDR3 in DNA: TGTGCCAGCAGCGTACAAGAGACCCAGTACTTC.